The rows below give T cell receptor beta chains drawn from one sample of a study of cytomegalovirus exposure and HLA in healthy donors. Some clones are missing from TCRdb's copy, which holds only in-frame ones; the method was immunoSEQ multiplex PCR. The repertoire holds some 130,000 clones, around 63% seen once, with approximately 1.6% in the top ten. The sample taken for sequencing was PBMCs. These receptors all stem from a human donor in good health. The CDR3 runs from the conserved cysteine through the conserved F or W.

TRBJ1-1,TRBV2,14,CASSGRSGNTEAFF
TRBJ2-3,TRBV29-1,15,CSAELALAGADTQYF
TRBJ2-1,TRBV7-6,12,CASSLGDNEQFF
TRBJ2-1,TRBV2,14,CASNKLRTYNEQFF
TRBJ2-3,TRBV7-9,16,CASSLGTGPSTDTQYF
TRBJ1-3,TRBV6-6,12,CASSTQGSTIYF
TRBJ2-1,TRBV27,15,CASSLSQAPYNEQFF
TRBJ2-7,TRBV28,13,CATRTKESYEQYF
TRBJ1-4,TRBV5-6,13,CASSHSRVEKLFF
TRBJ1-1,TRBV7-8,15,CASSLAAPPGGEAFF
TRBJ1-1,TRBV29-1,11,CSVALNTEAFF
TRBJ2-3,TRBV27,14,CASRPGQGEYTQYF
TRBJ1-6,TRBV6-6,15,CASREPGFRASPLHF
TRBJ2-5,TRBV28,14,CASSPDRTQETQYF
TRBJ1-4,TRBV7-6,15,CASSLGLQTNEKLFF
TRBJ2-1,TRBV13,18,CASSWTRTSWSSYNEQFF
TRBJ2-2,TRBV15,16,CATSRDSAGVTGELFF
TRBJ1-5,TRBV28,12,CASGSGDQPQHF
TRBJ2-3,TRBV11-2,14,CASSLEVTAGGQYF